These 27 T cell receptor beta chains originate from one sample sequenced in a study of OX40 agonist ivuxolimab in advanced cancers. Generated by immunoSEQ multiplex PCR, the TCRdb table keeps only in-frame clones and is missing some. The sample contains 20,000 to 25,000 clones, around 77% of which appear only once. Sequenced material: CD4+ or CD8+ T cells sorted from blood, taken in a trial of the OX40 agonist ivuxolimab. The origin of the receptors is an adult with an advanced solid tumor such as melanoma, head and neck, liver or kidney cancer.

The chain recombines TRBV10-3 with TRBJ1-2; no reliable D call. Trimming pared 10 bases from V and 2 bases from J, leaving 14 bases between. CDR1 and CDR2 from the germline V gene are ENHRY and SYGVKD. This CDR3 spans 13 amino acids. In DNA, the CDR3 is TGTGCCACCTTGGGAGAATCCAACTATGGCTACACCTTC. It translates to CATLGESNYGYTF.

V is TRBV4-2 and J is TRBJ2-7, with unresolved D. The germline V gene encodes CDR1 LGHNA and CDR2 YNFKEQ. The ends were cut back, 0 bases at V and 6 bases at J, with 24 bases in the middle. This CDR3 is built from 18 residues. This CDR3 is CASSQDPYEAGPYVEQYF. In DNA, the CDR3 is TGTGCCAGCAGCCAAGATCCATACGAGGCAGGCCCCTACGTCGAGCAGTACTTC.

This chain joins TRBV5-1 and TRBJ2-7; D is tentatively TRBD1 or TRBD2 (5 bases each). The germline gives CDR1 SGHRS, CDR2 YFSETQ. With 5 bases removed from V and 6 bases from J, the gap between germline ends came to 12 bases. The CDR3 spans 12 residues. The CDR3 reads CASRRGTAEQYF. The CDR3 DNA sequence: TGCGCCAGCAGGCGAGGGACGGCCGAGCAGTACTTC.

This chain uses TRBV5-1 with TRBJ2-2; 7 bases align to TRBD1. CDR1 and CDR2 from the germline V gene are SGHRS and YFSETQ. The trim removed 2 bases at V and 3 bases at J, leaving 13 bases unmatched. The CDR3 contains 18 residues. CDR3 residues: CASSFAKSDRLYTGELFF. Here the CDR3 DNA reads TGCGCCAGCAGCTTCGCCAAGTCGGACAGGCTCTACACCGGGGAGCTGTTTTTT. The full variable domain, in which reference TRBV5-1 and TRBJ2-2 provide the parts outside the CDR3, is KAGVTQTPRYLIKTRGQQVTLSCSPISGHRSVSWYQQTPGQGLQFLFEYFSETQRNKGNFPGRFSGRQFSNSRSEMNVSTLELGDSALYLCASSFAKSDRLYTGELFFGEGSRLTVL.

The chain has TRBV27 and TRBJ2-2; the D is unclear. V lost 7 bases and J 0 bases, leaving 21 bases between the germline ends. The CDR3 is made up of 18 amino acids. Germline V CDR1 and CDR2: MNHEY, SMNVEV (reference sequence). This CDR3 is CASTRTPPGLANTGELFF. The CDR3 DNA follows: TGTGCCAGCACTAGAACCCCTCCTGGTTTAGCGAACACCGGGGAGCTGTTTTTT.

J is TRBJ2-2 and V is TRBV7-7; D may be TRBD1 (5 bases). CDR1 is SSHAT, CDR2 FNYEAQ, per germline (reference sequence). Between the trimmed V and J ends, which lost 3 bases and 4 bases, there was a span of 6 bases. The CDR3 loop spans 13 amino acids. This CDR3 is CASSFTGTGELFF. The CDR3 DNA follows: TGTGCCAGCAGCTTTACAGGCACCGGGGAGCTGTTTTTT.

CDR3 DNA sequence: TGTGCCAGCAGCTTATTAGGGGGCGCGGGCACTGAAGCTTTCTTT. It is translated as CASSLLGGAGTEAFF. The V gene is TRBV7-9, the J gene TRBJ1-1, with TRBD1 identical over 7 bases. Germline V lookup: CDR1 SEHNR, CDR2 FQNEAQ (reference sequence). The V segment lost 2 bases and the J segment 4 bases; nucleotides outside the gene matches: 7. This CDR3 spans 15 amino acids.

The chain combines TRBV6-1 with TRBJ1-5; 8 bases line up with TRBD1. The germline CDR1 and CDR2 sequences are MNHNS and SASEGT. The CDR3 covers 15 residues. The V gene end was trimmed by 4 bases and the J gene end by 6 bases; junction bases not matched to a gene: 8. CDR3 loop: CASSAGQGLRQPQHF. CDR3 coding DNA: TGTGCCAGCAGTGCCGGACAGGGACTCCGTCAGCCCCAGCATTTT.

This clone showed up just a few times. The rearrangement joins TRBV18 to TRBJ2-2, with TRBD2 matching 9 bases. The trim removed 3 bases at V and 1 base at J, leaving 12 bases unmatched. The CDR3 is made up of 19 amino acids. Germline CDR1 reads KGHSH; CDR2 reads LQKENI. Here the CDR3 reads CASSPGIAGVSVNTGELFF. The CDR3 region has the DNA TGTGCCAGCTCACCGGGGATAGCGGGGGTATCCGTGAACACCGGGGAGCTGTTTTTT.

The chain carries TRBV19 and TRBJ2-5; D remains ambiguous. Trimming removed 8 bases at V and 2 bases at J, with 15 bases between. Germline CDR1 and CDR2: LNHDA and SQIVND (reference sequence). The length of the CDR3 is 14 residues. The CDR3 DNA is TGTGCCAGTCTGCGTCCCTCCCTTCAAGAGACCCAGTACTTC. Translating it yields CASLRPSLQETQYF.

Remarks on this clone: The junction does not match germline at one end; this may be a read error. The chain carries TRBV19 and TRBJ2-2; 7 bases map to TRBD1. Germline V gives CDR1 LNHDA, CDR2 SQIVND (reference sequence). This CDR3 contains 14 residues. This CDR3 is CAGRRQGNTGELFF. CDR3 bases: TGTGCCGGTAGAAGACAGGGGAACACCGGGGAGCTGTTTTTT.

The rearrangement joins TRBV10-2 to TRBJ2-3; TRBD2 matches at 9 bases. Germline trimming cut 0 bases from V and 0 bases from J; bases unmatched to any gene: 1. The CDR3 totals 16 residues. Germline values: CDR1 WSHSY, CDR2 SAAADI. CDR3 DNA sequence: TGCGCCAGCAGTGAGTCGACTAGCGGTAGCACAGATACGCAGTATTTT. Encoded protein: CASSESTSGSTDTQYF.

This chain links TRBV7-8 with TRBJ2-5; 10 positions agree with TRBD1. The CDR3 has 17 residues. Trimming removed 2 bases from V and 4 bases from J; junction bases left unmatched: 10. The germline gives CDR1 SGHVS, CDR2 FQNEAQ. CDR3 amino acids: CASSLQDRGDLRETQYF. DNA for the CDR3: TGTGCCAGCAGCTTACAGGACAGGGGGGATCTACGAGAGACCCAGTACTTC.

V and J are TRBV10-2 and TRBJ1-2; TRBD1 is a possible D gene (5 bases). The CDR3 consists of 13 residues. In germline, CDR1 is WSHSY, CDR2 SAAADI. The ends were cut back, 7 bases at V and 0 bases at J, with 9 bases in the middle. As DNA, the CDR3 is TGCGCCAGCAATCAGGGCCCTAACTATGGCTACACCTTC. As protein: CASNQGPNYGYTF.

The chain links TRBV6-1 to TRBJ2-2; D is tentatively TRBD1 or TRBD2 (5 bases each). Looked up from germline, CDR1 is MNHNS and CDR2 is SASEGT. The CDR3 is made up of 15 amino acids. V lost 7 bases and J lost 2, with 14 bases in between. CDR3 sequence: CASTKRDGNTGELFF. The CDR3 DNA reads as TGTGCCAGCACCAAAAGGGACGGTAACACCGGGGAGCTGTTTTTT.

This chain connects TRBV9 to TRBJ1-1; 7 bases align to TRBD1. Trimming removed 2 bases from V and 5 bases from J; junction bases left unmatched: 9. The CDR3 runs 15 residues. CDR1 and CDR2 (germline): SGDLS, YYNGEE. CDR3 in amino acids: CASSVYGTADTEAFF. Here the CDR3 DNA reads TGTGCCAGCAGCGTGTACGGGACAGCGGATACTGAAGCTTTCTTT.

This clone was seen a handful of times. The chain employs TRBV5-1 and TRBJ1-6; weak D call: TRBD1 (5 bases). Trimming removed 1 base at V and 8 bases at J, with 19 bases between. This CDR3 has 17 residues. Looked up from germline, CDR1 is SGHRS and CDR2 is YFSETQ. The CDR3 reads CASSLLPGFLRYSPLHF. CDR3 sequence (DNA): TGCGCCAGCAGCTTGCTCCCAGGGTTCTTACGGTATTCACCCCTCCACTTT.

The chain uses TRBV9 and TRBJ1-4, with D perhaps matching TRBD1 (5 bases). The CDR3 has 15 amino acids. CDR1 SGDLS and CDR2 YYNGEE come from the germline V gene. The germline V and J ends were trimmed by 2 bases and 5 bases, with 13 bases remaining between them. The CDR3 protein is CASSVNGRDNEKLFF. CDR3 sequence (DNA): TGTGCCAGCAGCGTCAATGGCAGGGACAATGAAAAACTGTTTTTT.

V is TRBV15 and J is TRBJ2-1, with D possibly TRBD2 on 6 matching bases. V was clipped by 1 base and J by 5 bases, with 9 bases between them. CDR3 length equals 14 residues. Germline assignment: CDR1 LNHNV and CDR2 YYDKDF (reference sequence). The DNA of the CDR3 is TGTGCCACCAGCAGAGGGCGGGGTGACAATGAGCAGTTCTTC. Its protein product is CATSRGRGDNEQFF. Full variable domain (outside the CDR3, taken from reference TRBV15 and TRBJ2-1): DAMVIQNPRYQVTQFGKPVTLSCSQTLNHNVMYWYQQKSSQAPKLLFHYYDKDFNNEADTPDNFQSRRPNTSFCFLDIRSPGLGDTAMYLCATSRGRGDNEQFFGPGTRLTVL.

This clone was detected only a few times. The CDR3 region has the DNA TGCGCCAGCAGCCAGCCGGGACTGAGAAAATCATATGGCTACACCTTC. Translation gives CASSQPGLRKSYGYTF. The chain recombines TRBV4-1 with TRBJ1-2; possibly TRBD1 for D (5 bases). CDR3 length: 16 residues. CDR1 is MGHRA and CDR2 is YSYEKL in the germline V gene. Trimming took off 3 bases at V and 5 bases at J, with 19 bases between the two ends.

The chain couples TRBV23-1 to TRBJ2-3; D possibly corresponds to TRBD1 (5 bases). TRBV23-1 is marked as an open reading frame, function uncertain. This CDR3 is built from 15 residues. Trimming took off 4 bases at V and 1 base at J, with 12 bases between the two ends. The CDR3 DNA follows: TGCGCCAGCAGTCCCCCAGCCAGGGGCACAGATACGCAGTATTTT. As protein: CASSPPARGTDTQYF.

The chain has TRBV29-1 and TRBJ2-1; D is undetermined. The CDR3 runs to 14 residues. Germline V gene lookup returns CDR1 SQVTM and CDR2 ANQGSEA. Trimming pared 1 base from V and 5 bases from J, leaving 12 bases between. CDR3 sequence: CSVEASGFDNEQFF. DNA of the CDR3: TGCAGCGTTGAAGCATCCGGGTTCGACAATGAGCAGTTCTTC.

The rearrangement uses TRBV6-6 and TRBJ1-1; D not certain. CDR3 length: 14 amino acids. Trimming removed 5 bases at V and 0 bases at J, with 10 bases between. Per germline, CDR1 MNHNY and CDR2 SVGAGI (reference sequence). The CDR3 bases are TGTGCCAGCAGTCCCCGGACGGTGAACACTGAAGCTTTCTTT. It specifies CASSPRTVNTEAFF.

J is TRBJ2-1 and V is TRBV9; D call uncertain. Trimming shortened V by 7 bases and J by 15 bases, and 11 bases separated the two germline ends. The CDR3 length is 9 residues. The germline V gene has CDR1 SGDLS and CDR2 YYNGEE. In DNA, the CDR3 is TGTGCCAGCGAGGTAGTACTGTTCTTC. As protein: CASEVVLFF.

This clone was counted between two and nine times. J is TRBJ2-7 and V is TRBV28; D is possibly TRBD1 (6 bases). The V and J ends lost 4 bases and 3 bases respectively, with 16 bases between them. Germline V gene lookup returns CDR1 MDHEN and CDR2 SYDVKM. The CDR3 runs 15 residues. In DNA, the CDR3 is TGTGCCAGCAGTTCCCCACCGACAGGTTACTACGAGCAGTACTTC. Its translation: CASSSPPTGYYEQYF.

This clone has just a few counts. In DNA form, the CDR3 reads TGTGCCAGCAGCGCACAGGGCTCTGGGGCCAACGTCCTGACTTTC. This encodes CASSAQGSGANVLTF. The rearrangement joins TRBV9 to TRBJ2-6; D possibly corresponds to TRBD1 (6 bases). This CDR3 has 15 residues. Deletions cut 3 bases from V and 0 bases from J, with 7 bases between. The V gene's germline CDR1 is SGDLS and CDR2 YYNGEE.

The V gene is TRBV30, the J gene TRBJ1-2; tentative D call: TRBD1 (5 bases). V was trimmed by 3 bases and J by 12 bases, leaving 35 bases between them. This CDR3 comprises 18 residues. CDR1 is GTSNPN and CDR2 is SVGIG in the germline V gene (reference sequence). The CDR3 loop is CAWRDYNLGQNRVSRDTF. In DNA, the CDR3 is TGTGCCTGGAGGGACTATAACTTAGGACAAAACCGGGTATCACGGGACACCTTC.